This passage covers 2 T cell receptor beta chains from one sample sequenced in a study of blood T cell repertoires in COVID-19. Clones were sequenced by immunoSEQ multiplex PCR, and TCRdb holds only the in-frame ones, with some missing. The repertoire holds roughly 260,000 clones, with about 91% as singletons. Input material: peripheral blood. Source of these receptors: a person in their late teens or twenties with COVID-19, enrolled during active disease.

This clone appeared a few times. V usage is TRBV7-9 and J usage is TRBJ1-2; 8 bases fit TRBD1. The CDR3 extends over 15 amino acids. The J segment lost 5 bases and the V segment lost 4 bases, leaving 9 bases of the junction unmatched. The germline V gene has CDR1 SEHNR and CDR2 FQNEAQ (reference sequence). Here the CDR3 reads CASSSLGQGEYGYTF. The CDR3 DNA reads TGTGCCAGCAGCTCCCTCGGACAGGGAGAGTATGGCTACACCTTC.

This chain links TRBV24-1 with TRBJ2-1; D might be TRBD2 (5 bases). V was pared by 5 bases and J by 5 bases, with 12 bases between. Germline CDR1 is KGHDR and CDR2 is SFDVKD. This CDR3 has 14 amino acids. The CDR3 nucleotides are TGTGCCACCAGTGTCGGGGTCCACCACAATGAGCAGTTCTTC. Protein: CATSVGVHHNEQFF.